This T cell receptor (beta chain) is from a study of blood T cell repertoires in COVID-19. About the study: Both acute and convalescent COVID-19 samples were obtained from the United States, Italy and Spain.

Sequenced by immunoSEQ multiplex PCR; TCRdb stores in-frame clones only, minus some. This sample has hundreds of thousands of clones; over 65% occur once, and the top ten carry about 2.5%. The sequenced sample consisted of peripheral blood. The clonotype was recovered from a woman in her 70s with active or convalescent COVID-19.

The CDR3 loop is CASSYSVVGAYGYTF. CDR3 bases: TGTGCCAGCAGTTACTCCGTGGTAGGGGCGTATGGCTACACCTTC. This sequence joins TRBV6-5 and TRBJ1-2, with TRBD1 as a possible D gene (5 bases). In germline, CDR1 is MNHEY, CDR2 SVGAGI. V gave up 0 bases and J gave up 5 bases, with 13 bases separating them. The CDR3 has 15 amino acids.